This T cell receptor (beta chain) was found in a study of blood T cell repertoires in COVID-19. Study details: Sites in the United States, Italy and Spain provided acute and convalescent COVID-19 samples.

The germline CDR1 and CDR2 sequences are SGHRS and YFSETQ. V was pared by 4 bases and J by 6 bases, with 14 bases between. This CDR3 is built from 14 residues. The method was immunoSEQ multiplex PCR; TCRdb's version includes in-frame clones alone and lacks a portion of them. The table lists about 150,000 clones, around nine tenths of them singletons, with 2.4% in the top ten. The receptor was derived from a woman in her 70s with acute or convalescent COVID-19. The rearrangement joins TRBV5-1 to TRBJ2-1; TRBD1 is a possible D gene (6 bases). The sequencing input was peripheral blood. CDR3 protein: CASSGWTVGNEQFF. DNA for the CDR3: TGCGCCAGCAGCGGGTGGACAGTGGGCAATGAGCAGTTCTTC.